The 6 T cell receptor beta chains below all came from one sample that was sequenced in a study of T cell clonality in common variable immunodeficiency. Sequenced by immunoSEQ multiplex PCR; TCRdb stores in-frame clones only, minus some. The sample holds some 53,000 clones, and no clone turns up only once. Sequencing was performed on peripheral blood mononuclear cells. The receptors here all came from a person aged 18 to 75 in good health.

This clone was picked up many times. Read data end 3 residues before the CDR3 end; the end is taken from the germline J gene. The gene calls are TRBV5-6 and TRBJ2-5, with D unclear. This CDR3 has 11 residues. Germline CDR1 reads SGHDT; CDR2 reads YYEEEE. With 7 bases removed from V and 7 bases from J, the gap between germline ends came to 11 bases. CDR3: CASLSHGTQYF. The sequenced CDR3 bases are TGTGCCAGCCTCTCTCACGGGACC.

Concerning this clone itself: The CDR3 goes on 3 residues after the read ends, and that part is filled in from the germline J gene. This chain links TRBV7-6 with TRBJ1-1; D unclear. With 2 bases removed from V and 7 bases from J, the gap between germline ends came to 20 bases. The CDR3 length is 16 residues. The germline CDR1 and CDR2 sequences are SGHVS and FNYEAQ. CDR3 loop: CASSLYPRQVPDEAFF. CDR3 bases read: TGTGCCAGCAGCTTATATCCGAGACAAGTCCCCGATGAA.

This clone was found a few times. CDR3 sequence: CASSPVSGSGTDTYTF. The sequenced CDR3 bases are TGTGCCAGCTCACCAGTCAGCGGGAGTGGCACAGATACC. The chain uses TRBV18 and TRBJ1-2; D not resolved. Read sequence stops 3 residues before the CDR3 end, and the germline J gene provides the missing end. Germline CDR1 reads KGHSH; CDR2 reads LQKENI. This CDR3 is 16 amino acids long.

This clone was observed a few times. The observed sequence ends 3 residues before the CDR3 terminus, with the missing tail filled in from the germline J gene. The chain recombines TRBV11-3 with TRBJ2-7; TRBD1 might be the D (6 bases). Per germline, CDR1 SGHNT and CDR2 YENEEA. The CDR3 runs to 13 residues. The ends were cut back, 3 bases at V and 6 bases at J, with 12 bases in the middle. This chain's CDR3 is CASSFTGRREQYF. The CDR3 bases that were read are TGTGCCAGCAGCTTCACAGGGCGACGCGAG.

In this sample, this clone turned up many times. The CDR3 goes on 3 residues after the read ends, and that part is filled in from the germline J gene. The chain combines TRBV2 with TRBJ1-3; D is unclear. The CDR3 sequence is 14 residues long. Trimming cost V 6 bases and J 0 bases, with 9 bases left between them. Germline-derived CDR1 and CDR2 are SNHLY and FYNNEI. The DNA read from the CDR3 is TGTGCCAGCAGGAGGCAGATCTCTGGAAACACC. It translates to CASRRQISGNT. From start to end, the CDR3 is CASRRQISGNTIYF.

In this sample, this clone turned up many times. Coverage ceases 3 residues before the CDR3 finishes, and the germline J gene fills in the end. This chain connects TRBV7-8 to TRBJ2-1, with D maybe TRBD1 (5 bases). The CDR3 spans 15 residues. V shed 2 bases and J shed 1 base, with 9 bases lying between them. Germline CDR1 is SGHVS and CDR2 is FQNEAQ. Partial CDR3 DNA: TGTGCCAGCAGCTTAATCCAGGGTTCCTACAATGAG. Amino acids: CASSLIQGSYNE. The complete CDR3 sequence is CASSLIQGSYNEQFF.